These 28 T cell receptor beta chains came from one sample sequenced in a study of blood T cell repertoires in COVID-19. Method: immunoSEQ multiplex PCR; TCRdb's copy keeps in-frame clones and lacks some. Seen here are approximately 54,000 clones, around 80% observed once, and the top ten hold 6.5% to 8%. Sequenced input: peripheral blood. The receptors shown here come from a human donor in a cohort sampled during active COVID-19.

The chain carries TRBV19 and TRBJ2-7, with a possible D match to TRBD2 (6 bases). The CDR3 sequence is 13 residues long. Trimming shortened V by 7 bases and J by 5 bases, and 15 bases separated the two germline ends. CDR1 LNHDA and CDR2 SQIVND come from the germline V gene (reference sequence). The CDR3 spells CASTTGLLDEQYF. CDR3 nucleotide sequence: TGTGCCAGTACCACGGGACTCCTCGACGAGCAGTACTTC. Supplemented by reference TRBV19 and TRBJ2-7, the full variable domain reads DGGITQSPKYLFRKEGQNVTLSCEQNLNHDAMYWYRQDPGQGLRLIYYSQIVNDFQKGDIAEGYSVSREKKESFPLTVTSAQKNPTAFYLCASTTGLLDEQYFGPGTRLTVT.

This sequence joins TRBV30 and TRBJ1-2, with D perhaps matching TRBD1 (6 bases). There are 12 residues in the CDR3. Trimming took 1 base from V and 4 from J, leaving 7 bases between them. CDR1 is GTSNPN and CDR2 is SVGIG in the germline V gene (reference sequence). Here the CDR3 DNA reads TGTGCCTGGAGTGACAGGGCCTATGGCTACACCTTC. This encodes CAWSDRAYGYTF.

The genes are TRBV19 and TRBJ1-1, with D unresolved. There are 15 residues in the CDR3. The V end lost 4 bases, the J end lost 0 bases, and 12 bases lay between the germline ends. CDR1 is LNHDA and CDR2 is SQIVND in the germline V gene (reference sequence). CDR3 DNA: TGTGCCAGTAGTAGAGGAGGAGGGATGAACACTGAAGCTTTCTTT. Its translation: CASSRGGGMNTEAFF.

The V call is TRBV5-1, the J call TRBJ1-1; possibly TRBD1 for D (5 bases). V was pared by 4 bases and J by 6 bases, with 13 bases between. The CDR3 runs to 13 residues. Germline-derived CDR1 and CDR2 are SGHRS and YFSETQ. The CDR3 sequence: CASSVGGGAEAFF. DNA of the CDR3: TGCGCCAGCAGCGTCGGTGGGGGGGCTGAAGCTTTCTTT.

The chain joins TRBV15 to TRBJ2-5, with D possibly TRBD1 on 5 matching bases. CDR3 length equals 14 residues. CDR1 and CDR2 from the germline V gene are LNHNV and YYDKDF (reference sequence). Trimming left V 3 bases short and J 1 base short, with 9 bases between. This CDR3 is CATSRADSQETQYF. The CDR3 DNA sequence: TGTGCCACCAGCAGGGCCGACAGCCAAGAGACCCAGTACTTC. The full variable domain, its missing parts supplied by reference TRBV15 and TRBJ2-5, is DAMVIQNPRYQVTQFGKPVTLSCSQTLNHNVMYWYQQKSSQAPKLLFHYYDKDFNNEADTPDNFQSRRPNTSFCFLDIRSPGLGDTAMYLCATSRADSQETQYFGPGTRLLVL.

The chain links TRBV6-5 to TRBJ2-7, with TRBD1 matching over 9 bases. Germline CDR1 reads MNHEY; CDR2 reads SVGAGI. The CDR3 has 14 residues. V shed 7 bases, J shed 0 bases, and the junction held 4 bases outside the gene matches. CDR3 nucleotide sequence: TGTGCCAGCATAGACAGGGGGAGCTCCTACGAGCAGTACTTC. This translates into CASIDRGSSYEQYF.

The chain couples TRBV9 to TRBJ1-6, with a possible D match to TRBD1 (5 bases). This CDR3 is built from 14 residues. V lost 2 bases to trimming and J lost 7 bases, with 10 bases between them. Germline V gene sequence: CDR1 SGDLS, CDR2 YYNGEE. CDR3 amino acids: CASSVGAGNSPLHF. The CDR3 bases are TGTGCCAGCAGCGTTGGGGCGGGAAATTCACCCCTCCACTTT.

V and J are TRBV15 and TRBJ2-3; TRBD1 matches 9 bases. V dropped 0 bases and J dropped 5; count of bases not matched to a gene: 3. Germline-derived CDR1 and CDR2 are LNHNV and YYDKDF (reference sequence). This CDR3 has 15 residues. The CDR3 loop reads CATSRDPTGGDTQYF. The CDR3 nucleotides are TGTGCCACCAGCAGAGACCCGACAGGGGGAGATACGCAGTATTTT.

CDR3 residues: CASSPHSSGANVLTF. The CDR3 DNA reads as TGCGCCAGCAGCCCCCACAGCTCTGGGGCCAACGTCCTGACTTTC. This chain uses TRBV4-1 with TRBJ2-6; D call uncertain. The CDR3 loop spans 15 amino acids. The germline gives CDR1 MGHRA, CDR2 YSYEKL. The V and J ends lost 4 bases and 0 bases respectively, with 7 bases between them.

The chain uses TRBV7-2 and TRBJ2-3; D gene ambiguous. V was trimmed by 4 bases and J by 0 bases, leaving 11 bases between them. Looked up from germline, CDR1 is SGHTA and CDR2 is FQGNSA. CDR3 size: 15 residues. The CDR3, as DNA: TGTGCCAGCAGCTCCAGAGGCCCTAGCACAGATACGCAGTATTTT. Its protein product is CASSSRGPSTDTQYF.

The chain joins TRBV19 to TRBJ2-7; 10 positions agree with TRBD2. Germline V gene sequence: CDR1 LNHDA, CDR2 SQIVND (reference sequence). The CDR3 has 15 amino acids. Losses at the gene ends were 4 bases for V and 3 bases for J; bases not matched to a gene: 6. The CDR3 bases are TGTGCCAGTAGTACCCCGAGCGGGAGGGGCTACGAGCAGTACTTC. Translating gives CASSTPSGRGYEQYF.

This clone was picked up one time. This chain uses TRBV6-6 with TRBJ2-3; 8 bases align to TRBD2. The CDR3 is 15 residues long. Germline-derived CDR1 and CDR2 are MNHNY and SVGAGI (reference sequence). Trimming at V came to 11 bases and at J to 4 bases, leaving 14 bases not matched to a gene. CDR3 bases: TGTGCCCCCACCTCGGGGGGGGAGGGGGCAGATACGCAGTATTTT. Translating it yields CAPTSGGEGADTQYF.

The sample holds a few counts of this clone. The same CDR3 arises from other DNA sequences in this sample as well. J is TRBJ2-1 and V is TRBV11-2, with a possible D match to TRBD2 (6 bases). The V gene lost 5 bases and the J gene lost 6 bases, with 17 bases spanning the gap. The CDR3 loop spans 15 amino acids. Looked up from germline, CDR1 is SGHAT and CDR2 is FQNNGV. This CDR3 reads CASSHPRPGGNEQFF. The CDR3 DNA reads as TGTGCCAGCAGCCACCCCAGGCCCGGGGGCAATGAGCAGTTCTTC.

This clone was seen only a few times. The V and J genes are TRBV6-2 or TRBV6-3 and TRBJ1-1; D ambiguous. CDR3 length: 17 residues. V was shortened by 6 bases and J by 6 bases, with 26 bases between the two germline ends. Germline V gene sequence: CDR1 MNHEY, CDR2 SVGEGT. CDR3 coding DNA: TGTGCCAGCAGCGTAATCCGCCCTGAGGGCAGCTCGCCTGAAGCTTTCTTT. Translated: CASSVIRPEGSSPEAFF.

The chain combines TRBV30 with TRBJ1-2; TRBD1 matches at 7 bases. V shed 3 bases, J shed 2 bases, and the junction held 12 bases outside the gene matches. The germline CDR1 and CDR2 sequences are GTSNPN and SVGIG (reference sequence). The CDR3 is 16 amino acids. The CDR3 reads CAWSAPDRVRNYGYTF. CDR3 bases: TGTGCCTGGAGCGCCCCCGACAGGGTACGGAACTATGGCTACACCTTC.

This chain links TRBV15 with TRBJ1-5; possibly TRBD1 for D (5 bases). CDR3 size: 16 residues. Germline values: CDR1 LNHNV, CDR2 YYDKDF (reference sequence). V was clipped by 0 bases and J by 6 bases, with 15 bases between them. This CDR3 is CATSREGGAAGQPQHF. The CDR3 nucleotides are TGTGCCACCAGCAGAGAGGGTGGGGCAGCGGGTCAGCCCCAGCATTTT.

The chain combines TRBV5-1 with TRBJ2-3, with 13 bases fitting TRBD2. V was pared by 4 bases and J by 0 bases, with 5 bases of the junction left unmatched. The CDR3 covers 17 residues. Per the germline V gene, CDR1 is SGHRS and CDR2 is YFSETQ. CDR3: CASSRGTSGTSTDTQYF. The CDR3 nucleotides are TGCGCCAGCAGCAGGGGGACTAGCGGGACTAGCACAGATACGCAGTATTTT.

This chain uses TRBV21-1 with TRBJ2-2; TRBD1 is taken as the D call from the table, unchecked against the DNA. TRBV21-1 is an annotated pseudogene. The CDR3 loop spans 19 amino acids. The CDR3 sequence: CATRIGPGQVSSDTGELFF. In DNA, the CDR3 is TGTGCCACCCGCATCGGTCCGGGACAGGTATCTTCCGACACCGGGGAGCTGTTTTTT.

This chain uses TRBV19 with TRBJ2-7; D perhaps matches TRBD1 (6 bases). Germline CDR1 reads LNHDA; CDR2 reads SQIVND (reference sequence). The V end was cut by 6 bases, the J end by 2 bases, with 14 bases between. The CDR3 is 14 amino acids. The CDR3 bases are TGTGCCAGTAGACCCCGGGACATACCCTACGAGCAGTACTTC. The encoded protein is CASRPRDIPYEQYF.

This chain connects TRBV2 to TRBJ2-2; weak D call: TRBD1 (5 bases). Looked up from germline, CDR1 is SNHLY and CDR2 is FYNNEI. There are 16 residues in the CDR3. Trimming took off 5 bases at V and 0 bases at J, with 13 bases between the two ends. CDR3 protein: CASSRPRTTNTGELFF. For the CDR3, the DNA is TGTGCCAGCAGTCGCCCCCGGACAACGAACACCGGGGAGCTGTTTTTT.

The chain recombines TRBV11-2 with TRBJ1-4; D unclear. Trimming removed 5 bases at V and 4 bases at J, with 14 bases between. The CDR3 runs to 15 residues. Per the germline V gene, CDR1 is SGHAT and CDR2 is FQNNGV. Here the CDR3 reads CASSLGVGSNEKLFF. CDR3 sequence (DNA): TGTGCCAGCAGCCTAGGAGTTGGGAGTAATGAAAAACTGTTTTTT.

This chain connects TRBV12-5 to TRBJ2-7; 7 nucleotides match TRBD2. V shed 7 bases, J shed 4 bases, and the junction held 4 bases outside the gene matches. Germline CDR1 reads LGHNT; CDR2 reads FRNRAP. The CDR3 is 12 amino acids. CDR3 amino acids: CASAGLPYEQYF. As DNA, the CDR3 is TGTGCTAGTGCGGGACTACCATACGAGCAGTACTTC.

The sample holds one count of this clone. Other DNA sequences in the same sample also yield this CDR3. The chain has TRBV5-1 and TRBJ2-5, with TRBD1 as a possible D gene (6 bases). CDR1 is SGHRS, CDR2 YFSETQ, per germline. This CDR3 has 15 residues. The V end lost 1 base, the J end lost 2 bases, and 12 bases lay between the germline ends. The CDR3 protein is CASSLTGQNQETQYF. CDR3 bases: TGCGCCAGCAGCTTGACAGGGCAGAATCAAGAGACCCAGTACTTC.

V usage is TRBV28 and J usage is TRBJ2-4; 7 positions agree with TRBD1. Unmatched junction bases numbered 7, after V lost 6 bases and J lost 2 bases. CDR3 length: 15 residues. Germline lookup yields CDR1 MDHEN and CDR2 SYDVKM. CDR3 sequence: CASRQQGMSKNIQYF. Here the CDR3 DNA reads TGTGCCAGCAGACAACAGGGGATGTCCAAAAACATTCAGTACTTC.

This chain uses TRBV18 with TRBJ2-1; possible D gene TRBD1, 5 bases. Germline CDR1 KGHSH, CDR2 LQKENI. The CDR3 is 15 amino acids. Trimming removed 6 bases at V and 4 bases at J, with 16 bases between. The CDR3 DNA reads TGTGCCAGCTCTCCCCAGGGATCCTTTTACAATGAGCAGTTCTTC. It translates to CASSPQGSFYNEQFF.

V gene TRBV24-1 combines with J gene TRBJ2-2, with D unclear. The CDR3 runs 16 residues. V gave up 1 base and J gave up 2 bases, with 10 bases separating them. Germline values: CDR1 KGHDR, CDR2 SFDVKD. CDR3 nucleotide sequence: TGTGCCACCAGTGATTTTGGGCAGGATAACACCGGGGAGCTGTTTTTT. This sequence encodes CATSDFGQDNTGELFF.

The chain combines TRBV19 with TRBJ2-1; 8 bases agree with TRBD2. The CDR3 sequence is 13 residues long. Trimming cost V 9 bases and J 6 bases; bases outside gene matches: 7. The V gene's germline CDR1 is LNHDA and CDR2 SQIVND (reference sequence). The CDR3 region is CASGLASLNEQFF. The CDR3 DNA is TGTGCCAGCGGACTAGCTAGTCTCAATGAGCAGTTCTTC. The variable domain in full, with the rest retrieved from reference TRBV19 and TRBJ2-1, is DGGITQSPKYLFRKEGQNVTLSCEQNLNHDAMYWYRQDPGQGLRLIYYSQIVNDFQKGDIAEGYSVSREKKESFPLTVTSAQKNPTAFYLCASGLASLNEQFFGPGTRLTVL.

The J gene is TRBJ1-2, the V gene TRBV29-1, with D possibly being TRBD1 (6 bases). Looked up from germline, CDR1 is SQVTM and CDR2 is ANQGSEA. The V gene lost 3 bases and the J gene lost 4 bases, with 15 bases spanning the gap. This CDR3 spans 14 amino acids. The CDR3 DNA is TGCAGCGTTGAGGGGGCGGGGGTAGGCTATGGCTACACCTTC. As protein: CSVEGAGVGYGYTF.